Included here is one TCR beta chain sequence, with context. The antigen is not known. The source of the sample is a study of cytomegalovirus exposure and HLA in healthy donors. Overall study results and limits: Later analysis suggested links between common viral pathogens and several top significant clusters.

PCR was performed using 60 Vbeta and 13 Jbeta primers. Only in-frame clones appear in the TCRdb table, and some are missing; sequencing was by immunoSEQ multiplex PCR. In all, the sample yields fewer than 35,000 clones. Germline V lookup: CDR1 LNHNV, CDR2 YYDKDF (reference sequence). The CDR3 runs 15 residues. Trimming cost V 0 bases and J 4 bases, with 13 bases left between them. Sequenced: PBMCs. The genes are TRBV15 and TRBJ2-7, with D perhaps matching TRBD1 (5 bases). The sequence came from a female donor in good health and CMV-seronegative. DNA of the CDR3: TGTGCCACCAGCAGAGACCTAATTCAGGGTTACGAGCAGTACTTC. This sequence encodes CATSRDLIQGYEQYF.